One and the same sample provided the 14 T cell receptor beta chains below, sequenced in a study of blood T cells in healthy people across ages. Alongside a J-beta primer mix, a sample-barcoded 5' primer served in a second PCR lasting about 7 to 11 cycles. TCRdb reanalysed the 5' RACE reads using MiXCR and keeps one entry per CDR3 protein. The repertoire consists of over 1,500,000 distinct CDR3 sequences, with about 50% occurring once and the leading ten covering approximately 2.1%. The sample consisted of blood. Source of these receptors: a woman aged 40 to 55 in good health.

This sequence joins TRBV7-2 and TRBJ1-1, with D tentatively TRBD1 (5 bases). Germline V CDR1 and CDR2: SGHTA, FQGNSA. This CDR3 has 16 residues. V lost 0 bases to trimming and J lost 0 bases, with 11 bases between them. The CDR3 DNA follows: TGTGCCAGCAGCTTAGCAGGGGCAGGCCTGAACACTGAAGCTTTCTTT. This translates into CASSLAGAGLNTEAFF.

This clonotype was seen at least ten times. The V gene is TRBV7-2, the J gene TRBJ2-1, with D perhaps matching TRBD1 or TRBD2 (5 bases each). The CDR3 extends over 15 amino acids. Germline loops: CDR1 SGHTA, CDR2 FQGNSA. With 4 bases removed from V and 0 bases from J, the gap between germline ends came to 10 bases. The CDR3 here is CASSSGRLSYNEQFF. CDR3 DNA sequence: TGTGCCAGCAGCTCGGGACGACTCTCCTACAATGAGCAGTTCTTC.

This chain uses TRBV4-1 with TRBJ1-1; 7 bases agree with TRBD1. Germline V gene lookup returns CDR1 MGHRA and CDR2 YSYEKL. V lost 4 bases to trimming and J lost 11 bases; unmatched junction nucleotides: 10. The CDR3 is 13 residues long. This CDR3 is CASSLITGEGAFF. The CDR3 DNA reads TGCGCCAGCAGCCTAATAACAGGGGAGGGGGCTTTCTTT.

A few counts support this clonotype. The chain employs TRBV20-1 and TRBJ2-1, with 9 bases aligning to TRBD2. The CDR3 runs to 15 residues. The germline CDR1 and CDR2 sequences are DFQATT and SNEGSKA (reference sequence). V was clipped by 3 bases and J by 7 bases; unmatched bases: 10. The chain's CDR3 is CSASRLAGIGNEQFF. The CDR3 DNA reads as TGCAGTGCTAGCCGGCTAGCGGGGATCGGGAATGAGCAGTTCTTC.

V gene TRBV20-1 combines with J gene TRBJ2-1; D might be TRBD1 or TRBD2, each matching 5 bases. Germline V CDR1 and CDR2: DFQATT, SNEGSKA (reference sequence). Deletions cut 5 bases from V and 7 bases from J, with 12 bases between. The CDR3 has 12 amino acids. The CDR3 nucleotides are TGCAGTGCTTCGGGGCCGAAAAATGAGCAGTTCTTC. Translation gives CSASGPKNEQFF.

The chain recombines TRBV24-1 with TRBJ1-5, with a tentative D call TRBD1 (5 bases). Trimming stripped 10 bases from V and 7 bases from J, with 13 bases between. The CDR3 covers 12 residues. CDR1 and CDR2 from the germline V gene are KGHDR and SFDVKD. The CDR3: CATGPEGQPQHF. CDR3 nucleotide sequence: TGTGCCACAGGTCCCGAGGGGCAGCCCCAGCATTTT.

In nucleotides, the CDR3 is TGCGCCAGCAGCCAAGGTCGGCAGGGGCTCTACGAGCAGTACTTC. Its protein is CASSQGRQGLYEQYF. The V gene is TRBV4-3, the J gene TRBJ2-7, with TRBD1 as a possible D gene (6 bases). CDR1 and CDR2 (germline): LGHNA, YSLEER. V was shortened by 1 base and J by 3 bases, with 13 bases between the two germline ends. CDR3 size: 15 residues.

The chain is built from TRBV11-2 and TRBJ2-3; D is possibly TRBD2 (6 bases). Per the germline V gene, CDR1 is SGHAT and CDR2 is FQNNGV. The CDR3 has 14 amino acids. V was clipped by 3 bases and J by 4 bases, with 11 bases between them. CDR3 nucleotide sequence: TGTGCCAGCAGCTTGGGAGGAAAAGCAGATACGCAGTATTTT. This gives the protein CASSLGGKADTQYF.

This clonotype has only a few counts. V usage is TRBV6-5 and J usage is TRBJ1-2, with TRBD1 as a possible D gene (5 bases). The V and J ends lost 6 bases and 4 bases respectively, with 12 bases between them. Germline V CDR1 and CDR2: MNHEY, SVGAGI. The CDR3 is made up of 13 amino acids. The chain's CDR3 is CASSPGVAYGYTF. CDR3 nucleotides: TGTGCCAGCAGCCCGGGGGTCGCCTATGGCTACACCTTC.

The chain uses TRBV28 and TRBJ1-4; tentatively, D is TRBD1 (5 bases). Trimming pared 6 bases from V and 4 bases from J, leaving 12 bases between. This CDR3 has 14 amino acids. Per the germline V gene, CDR1 is MDHEN and CDR2 is SYDVKM. The CDR3 nucleotides are TGTGCCAGCAGGCTGGGACCGAGTAATGAAAAACTGTTTTTT. Encoded protein: CASRLGPSNEKLFF.

This clonotype has only a few counts. The rearrangement links TRBV12-3 or TRBV12-4 to TRBJ2-4; TRBD1 might be the D (5 bases). The CDR3 consists of 17 residues. V shed 0 bases and J shed 0 bases, with 12 bases lying between them. CDR3 region: CASSLAATVRAKNIQYF. The CDR3 DNA follows: TGTGCCAGCAGTTTAGCCGCGACAGTGAGAGCCAAAAACATTCAGTACTTC.

The chain combines TRBV29-1 with TRBJ1-2; D remains ambiguous. This CDR3 contains 9 residues. The germline CDR1 and CDR2 sequences are SQVTM and ANQGSEA. The CDR3 here is CSFDYGYTF. The CDR3 DNA reads as TGCAGTTTCGACTATGGCTACACCTTC.

This clonotype was counted only a few times. Since a much larger clone is just one base distant, this may be a read error. The rearrangement joins TRBV12-3 or TRBV12-4 to TRBJ2-7, with 10 bases matching TRBD1. After removal of 6 bases from V and 5 bases from J, the junction contained 1 base not matched to a gene. The CDR3 is 12 residues long. CDR3 nucleotide sequence: TGTGCCAGCAGGACAGGGGGCAACGAGCAGTACTTC. Protein sequence: CASRTGGNEQYF.

The chain recombines TRBV11-2 with TRBJ1-2; D may be TRBD1 (5 bases). Germline values: CDR1 SGHAT, CDR2 FQNNGV. V was clipped by 5 bases and J by 4 bases, with 14 bases between them. This CDR3 comprises 14 residues. The chain's CDR3 is CASSDERGPYGYTF. The CDR3 DNA is TGTGCCAGCAGCGATGAGAGGGGTCCCTATGGCTACACCTTC.